Reported below is one T cell receptor (beta chain). The record originates from a study of long-term antiretroviral therapy in people with HIV. V was shortened by 2 bases and J by 5 bases, with 10 bases between the two germline ends. Germline V gene lookup returns CDR1 SGHKS and CDR2 YYEKEE (reference sequence). There are 14 residues in the CDR3. Running of the v3.0 immunoSEQ assay took place at survey level. Assay used: immunoSEQ multiplex PCR; TCRdb lists only in-frame clones, some missing. The sample shows under 30,000 clones, roughly 79% of them seen only once. Per donor, at least one pre-ART and at least two post-ART PBMC samples were obtained.

The chain uses TRBV5-5 and TRBJ1-4, with D hard to call. This clonotype was obtained from a man between 25 and 39 years old with HIV. Sample: unsorted PBMCs, taken 2.1 years after starting antiretroviral therapy. The CDR3 loop is CASSFGQPNEKLFF. The DNA for the CDR3 is TGTGCCAGCAGCTTCGGGCAGCCCAATGAAAAACTGTTTTTT.